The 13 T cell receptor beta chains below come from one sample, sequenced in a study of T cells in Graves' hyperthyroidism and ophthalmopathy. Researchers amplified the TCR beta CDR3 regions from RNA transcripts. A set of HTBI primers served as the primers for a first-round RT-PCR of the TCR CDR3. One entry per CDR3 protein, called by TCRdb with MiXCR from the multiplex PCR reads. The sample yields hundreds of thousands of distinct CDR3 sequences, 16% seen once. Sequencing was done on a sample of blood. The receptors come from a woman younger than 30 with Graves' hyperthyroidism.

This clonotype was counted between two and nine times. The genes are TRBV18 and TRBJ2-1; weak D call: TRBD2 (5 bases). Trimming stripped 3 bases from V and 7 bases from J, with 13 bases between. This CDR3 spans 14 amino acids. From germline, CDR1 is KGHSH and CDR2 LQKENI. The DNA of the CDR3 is TGTGCCAGCTCACCGGGAGCCGTATGGAATGAGCAGTTCTTC. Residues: CASSPGAVWNEQFF.

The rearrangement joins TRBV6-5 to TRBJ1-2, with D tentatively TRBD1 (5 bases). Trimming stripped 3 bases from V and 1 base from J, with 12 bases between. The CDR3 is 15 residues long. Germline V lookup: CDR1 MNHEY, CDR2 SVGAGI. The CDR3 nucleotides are TGTGCCAGCAGTTATGCCCAGGGTTTTAACTATGGCTACACCTTC. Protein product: CASSYAQGFNYGYTF.

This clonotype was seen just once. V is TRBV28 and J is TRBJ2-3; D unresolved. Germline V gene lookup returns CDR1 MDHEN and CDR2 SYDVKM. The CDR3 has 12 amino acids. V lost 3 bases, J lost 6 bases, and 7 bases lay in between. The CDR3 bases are TGTGCCAGCAGTTTGTATGGGGATACGCAGTATTTT. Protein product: CASSLYGDTQYF. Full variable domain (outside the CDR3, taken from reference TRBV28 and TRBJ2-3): DVKVTQSSRYLVKRTGEKVFLECVQDMDHENMFWYRQDPGLGLRLIYFSYDVKMKEKGDIPEGYSVSREKKERFSLILESASTNQTSMYLCASSLYGDTQYFGPGTRLTVL.

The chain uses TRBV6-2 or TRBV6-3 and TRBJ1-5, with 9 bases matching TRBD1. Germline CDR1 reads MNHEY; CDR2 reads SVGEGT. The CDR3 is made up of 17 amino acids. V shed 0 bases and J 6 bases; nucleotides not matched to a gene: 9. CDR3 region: CASSYSRTGVVVQPQHF. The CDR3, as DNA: TGTGCCAGCAGTTACTCCAGGACAGGGGTTGTCGTTCAGCCCCAGCATTTT.

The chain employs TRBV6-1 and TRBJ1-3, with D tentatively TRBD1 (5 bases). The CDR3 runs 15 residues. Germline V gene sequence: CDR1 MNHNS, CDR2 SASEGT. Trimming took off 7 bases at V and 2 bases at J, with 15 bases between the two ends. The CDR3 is CASIQDGGAGNTIYF. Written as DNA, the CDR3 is TGTGCCAGCATCCAAGACGGGGGGGCTGGAAACACCATATATTTT.

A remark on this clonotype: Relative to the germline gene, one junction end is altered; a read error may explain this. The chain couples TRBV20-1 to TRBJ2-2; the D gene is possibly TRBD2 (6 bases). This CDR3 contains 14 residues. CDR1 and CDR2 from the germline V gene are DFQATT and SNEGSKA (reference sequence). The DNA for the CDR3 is TGCAGTGCTAGTTCGGGAGCGAACACCGGGGAGCTGTCTTTT. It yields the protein CSASSGANTGELSF.

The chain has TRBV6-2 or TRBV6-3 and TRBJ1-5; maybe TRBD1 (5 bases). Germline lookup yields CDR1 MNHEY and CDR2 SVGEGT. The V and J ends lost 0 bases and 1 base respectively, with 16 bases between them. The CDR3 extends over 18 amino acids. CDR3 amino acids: CASSYSRQGWSSNQPQHF. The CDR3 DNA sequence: TGTGCCAGCAGTTACTCGAGGCAGGGATGGTCGAGCAATCAGCCCCAGCATTTT.

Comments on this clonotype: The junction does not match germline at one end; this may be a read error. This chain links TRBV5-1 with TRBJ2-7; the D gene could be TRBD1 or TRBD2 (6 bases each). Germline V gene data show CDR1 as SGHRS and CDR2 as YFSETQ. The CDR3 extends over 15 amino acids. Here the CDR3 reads CANSLAFGGGGEQYF. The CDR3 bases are TGCGCCAACAGCTTGGCCTTTGGAGGGGGAGGCGAGCAGTACTTC.

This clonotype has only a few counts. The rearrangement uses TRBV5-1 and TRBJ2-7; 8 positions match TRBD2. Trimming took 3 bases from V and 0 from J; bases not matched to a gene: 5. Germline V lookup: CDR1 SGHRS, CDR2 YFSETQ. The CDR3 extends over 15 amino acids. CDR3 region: CASSWTSRSSYEQYF. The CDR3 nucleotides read TGCGCCAGCAGCTGGACTAGCCGGAGCTCCTACGAGCAGTACTTC.

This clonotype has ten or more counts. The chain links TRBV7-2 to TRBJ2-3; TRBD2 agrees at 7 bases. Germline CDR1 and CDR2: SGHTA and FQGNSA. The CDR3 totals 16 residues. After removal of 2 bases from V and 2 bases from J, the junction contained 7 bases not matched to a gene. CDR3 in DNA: TGTGCCAGCAGCTTACTCCCTAGCGGAGTCACAGATACGCAGTATTTT. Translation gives CASSLLPSGVTDTQYF.

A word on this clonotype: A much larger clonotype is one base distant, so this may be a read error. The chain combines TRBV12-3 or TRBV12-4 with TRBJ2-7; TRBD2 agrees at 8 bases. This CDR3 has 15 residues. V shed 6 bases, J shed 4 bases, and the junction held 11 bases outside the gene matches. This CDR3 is CASSFAGGAAYEQYF. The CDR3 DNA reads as TGTGCCAGCAGCTTTGCCGGGGGGGCCGCTTACGAGCAGTACTTC.

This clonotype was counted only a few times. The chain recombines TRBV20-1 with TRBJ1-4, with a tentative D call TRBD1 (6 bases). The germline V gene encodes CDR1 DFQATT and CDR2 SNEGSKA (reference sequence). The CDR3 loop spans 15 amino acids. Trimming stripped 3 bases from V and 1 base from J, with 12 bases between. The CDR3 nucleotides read TGCAGTGCTAGTAACTTCAGGGGAACTAATGAAAAACTGTTTTTT. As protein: CSASNFRGTNEKLFF.

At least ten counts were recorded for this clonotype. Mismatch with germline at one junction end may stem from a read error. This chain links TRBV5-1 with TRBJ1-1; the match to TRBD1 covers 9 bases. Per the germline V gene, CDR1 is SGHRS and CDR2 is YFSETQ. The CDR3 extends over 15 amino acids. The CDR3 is CASSLDRGGNTEAFF. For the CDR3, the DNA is TGTGCCAGCAGCCTGGACAGGGGCGGGAACACTGAAGCTTTCTTT. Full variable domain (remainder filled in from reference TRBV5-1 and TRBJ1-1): KAGVTQTPRYLIKTRGQQVTLSCSPISGHRSVSWYQQTPGQGLQFLFEYFSETQRNKGNFPGRFSGRQFSNSRSEMNVSTLELGDSALYLCASSLDRGGNTEAFFGQGTRLTVV.